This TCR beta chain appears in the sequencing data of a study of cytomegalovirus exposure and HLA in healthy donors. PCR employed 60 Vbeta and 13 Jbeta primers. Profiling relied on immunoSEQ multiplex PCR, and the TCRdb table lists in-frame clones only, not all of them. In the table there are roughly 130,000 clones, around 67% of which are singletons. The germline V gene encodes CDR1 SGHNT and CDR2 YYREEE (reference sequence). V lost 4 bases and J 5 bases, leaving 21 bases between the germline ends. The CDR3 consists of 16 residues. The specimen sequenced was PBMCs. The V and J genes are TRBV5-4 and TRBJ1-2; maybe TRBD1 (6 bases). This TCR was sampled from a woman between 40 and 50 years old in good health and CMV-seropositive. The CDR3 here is CASSTADSTIVYGYTF. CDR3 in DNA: TGTGCCAGCAGCACCGCGGACAGCACAATTGTGTATGGCTACACCTTC. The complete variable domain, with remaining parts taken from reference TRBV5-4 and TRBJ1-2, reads ETGVTQSPTHLIKTRGQQVTLRCSSQSGHNTVSWYQQALGQGPQFIFQYYREEENGRGNFPPRFSGLQFPNYSSELNVNALELDDSALYLCASSTADSTIVYGYTFGSGTRLTVV.